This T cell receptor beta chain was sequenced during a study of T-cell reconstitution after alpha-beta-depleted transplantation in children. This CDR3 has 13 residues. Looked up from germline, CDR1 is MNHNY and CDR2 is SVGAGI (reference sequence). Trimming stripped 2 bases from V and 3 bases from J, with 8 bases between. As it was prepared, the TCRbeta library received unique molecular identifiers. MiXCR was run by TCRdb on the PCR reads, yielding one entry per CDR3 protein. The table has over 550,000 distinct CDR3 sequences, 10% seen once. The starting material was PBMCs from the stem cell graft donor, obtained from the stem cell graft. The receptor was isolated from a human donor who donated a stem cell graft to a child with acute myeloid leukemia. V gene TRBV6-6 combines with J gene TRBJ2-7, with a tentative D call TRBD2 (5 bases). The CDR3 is CASSYGDYYEQYF. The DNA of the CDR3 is TGTGCCAGCAGTTACGGCGACTACTACGAGCAGTACTTC.